This entry features one T cell receptor (beta chain) sequence. Its recognized antigen is unknown. No much larger clone is present one base from it, and per-base qualities are unavailable. TCRbeta CDR3 regions were amplified from genomic DNA by means of the immunoSEQ Assay, a bias-controlled multiplex PCR. The study's own analysis went as follows. Within the assay, amplification of reference gene primers was used to estimate how many nucleated cells each sample contained. To quantify the absolute abundance of each unique TCRbeta CDR3 rearrangement, sequence reads were collapsed and filtered. Productive Simpson clonality was computed per sample as the square root of Simpson's diversity index over productive rearrangements. TCRdb took over this immuneACCESS table, retaining in-frame rearrangements with V and J assigned. Such tables are incomplete; in checked studies, under half of the missing clones stem from an unresolved V gene, and the remainder is unexplained. From that table come the V and J calls and clone size; the DNA was used to work out D and trimming. This sample holds approximately 70,000 clones; more than 75% were observed only once. The ten largest clones take up 0.95% to 1.5% of the sample.

The sample comes from a study of blood T cell repertoires in COVID-19 (dated by TCRdb to the early 2020s). Concerning the study at large: Samples covering the acute and convalescent phases of COVID-19 were provided by collaborators in the United States, Italy and Spain. The samples were drawn from two sources: the first 160 participants of the ongoing ImmuneRACE study, and 1,000 to 1,500 subjects contributed by 6 global collaborators. Where available, HLA class I and class II types were taken from metadata supplied by the sample provider and were not determined by assay-based typing. The prospective study material was composed of cDNA or gDNA derived from T cells, B-cell-depleted T cells, or PBMCs. A de-identified subject ID, COVID-19 status, age in years and sex were almost always included in the sample metadata. A freely available public database, intended as a resource for researchers studying the immune response to SARS-CoV-2, is where the repertoires were released. Subjects who had been exposed to COVID-19, were actively infected with it, or had recovered from it provided the deeply sampled blood TCRbeta repertoires that made up the dataset.

Each collaborating institution followed its own protocols to collect whole blood in K2EDTA tubes. For TCRbeta analysis, collaborators shipped samples in one of three forms: frozen whole blood, isolated PBMCs, or DNA extracted from either of those sample types. Study-wide findings and limitations: The amount of clinical and demographic metadata varied by source and participant and was provided uncurated.

The CDR3 contains 13 residues, cysteine and phenylalanine counted. Only the CDR3 portion is preserved as DNA: 39 bases, with reading frame beginning at the first base. CDR1 SQVTM and CDR2 ANQGSEA were looked up in the germline V gene. V loses 7 bases, J loses 8 bases, and the germline ends lie 18 bases apart. The receptor comes from a woman aged 60 to 75 with acute or convalescent COVID-19. Sample: peripheral blood. Recombination connected TRBV29-1 to TRBJ2-1, with TRBD1 tentatively as D gene (5 bases match). The CDR3 protein is CSAVADISYEQFF. The DNA reads TGCAGCGCTGTGGCGGACATATCCTATGAGCAGTTCTTC.